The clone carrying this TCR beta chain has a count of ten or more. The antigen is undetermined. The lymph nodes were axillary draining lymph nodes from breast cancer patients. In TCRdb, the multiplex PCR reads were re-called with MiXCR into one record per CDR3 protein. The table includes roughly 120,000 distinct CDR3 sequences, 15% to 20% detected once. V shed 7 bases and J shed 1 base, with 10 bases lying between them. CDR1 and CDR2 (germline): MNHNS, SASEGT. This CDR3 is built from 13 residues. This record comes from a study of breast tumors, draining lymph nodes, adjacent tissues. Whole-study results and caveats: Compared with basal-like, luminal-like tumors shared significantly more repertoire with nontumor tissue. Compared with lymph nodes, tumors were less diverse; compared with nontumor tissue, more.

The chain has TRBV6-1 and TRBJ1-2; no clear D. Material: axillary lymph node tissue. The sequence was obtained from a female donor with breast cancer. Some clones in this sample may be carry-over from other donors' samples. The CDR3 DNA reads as TGTGCCAGCAACGCGGGCCGTAACTATGGCTACACCTTC. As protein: CASNAGRNYGYTF.